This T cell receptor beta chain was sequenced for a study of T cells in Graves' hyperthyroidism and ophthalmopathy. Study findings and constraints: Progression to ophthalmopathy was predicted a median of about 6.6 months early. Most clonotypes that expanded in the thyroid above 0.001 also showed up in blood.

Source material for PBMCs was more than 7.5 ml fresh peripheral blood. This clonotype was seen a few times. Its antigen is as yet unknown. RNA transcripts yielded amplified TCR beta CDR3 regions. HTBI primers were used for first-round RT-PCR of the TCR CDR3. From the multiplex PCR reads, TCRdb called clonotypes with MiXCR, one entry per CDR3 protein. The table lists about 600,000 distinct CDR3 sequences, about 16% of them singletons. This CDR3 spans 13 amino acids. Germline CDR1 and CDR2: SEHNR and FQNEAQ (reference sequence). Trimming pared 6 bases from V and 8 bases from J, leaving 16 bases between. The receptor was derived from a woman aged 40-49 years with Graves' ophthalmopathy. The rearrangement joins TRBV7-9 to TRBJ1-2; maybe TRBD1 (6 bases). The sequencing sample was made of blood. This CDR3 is CASSWTDPRGYTF. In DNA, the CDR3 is TGTGCCAGCAGTTGGACAGATCCGAGGGGCTACACCTTC. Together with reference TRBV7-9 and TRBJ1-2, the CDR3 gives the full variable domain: DTGVSQNPRHKITKRGQNVTFRCDPISEHNRLYWYRQTLGQGPEFLTYFQNEAQLEKSRLLSDRFSAERPKGSFSTLEIQRTEQGDSAMYLCASSWTDPRGYTFGSGTRLTVV.